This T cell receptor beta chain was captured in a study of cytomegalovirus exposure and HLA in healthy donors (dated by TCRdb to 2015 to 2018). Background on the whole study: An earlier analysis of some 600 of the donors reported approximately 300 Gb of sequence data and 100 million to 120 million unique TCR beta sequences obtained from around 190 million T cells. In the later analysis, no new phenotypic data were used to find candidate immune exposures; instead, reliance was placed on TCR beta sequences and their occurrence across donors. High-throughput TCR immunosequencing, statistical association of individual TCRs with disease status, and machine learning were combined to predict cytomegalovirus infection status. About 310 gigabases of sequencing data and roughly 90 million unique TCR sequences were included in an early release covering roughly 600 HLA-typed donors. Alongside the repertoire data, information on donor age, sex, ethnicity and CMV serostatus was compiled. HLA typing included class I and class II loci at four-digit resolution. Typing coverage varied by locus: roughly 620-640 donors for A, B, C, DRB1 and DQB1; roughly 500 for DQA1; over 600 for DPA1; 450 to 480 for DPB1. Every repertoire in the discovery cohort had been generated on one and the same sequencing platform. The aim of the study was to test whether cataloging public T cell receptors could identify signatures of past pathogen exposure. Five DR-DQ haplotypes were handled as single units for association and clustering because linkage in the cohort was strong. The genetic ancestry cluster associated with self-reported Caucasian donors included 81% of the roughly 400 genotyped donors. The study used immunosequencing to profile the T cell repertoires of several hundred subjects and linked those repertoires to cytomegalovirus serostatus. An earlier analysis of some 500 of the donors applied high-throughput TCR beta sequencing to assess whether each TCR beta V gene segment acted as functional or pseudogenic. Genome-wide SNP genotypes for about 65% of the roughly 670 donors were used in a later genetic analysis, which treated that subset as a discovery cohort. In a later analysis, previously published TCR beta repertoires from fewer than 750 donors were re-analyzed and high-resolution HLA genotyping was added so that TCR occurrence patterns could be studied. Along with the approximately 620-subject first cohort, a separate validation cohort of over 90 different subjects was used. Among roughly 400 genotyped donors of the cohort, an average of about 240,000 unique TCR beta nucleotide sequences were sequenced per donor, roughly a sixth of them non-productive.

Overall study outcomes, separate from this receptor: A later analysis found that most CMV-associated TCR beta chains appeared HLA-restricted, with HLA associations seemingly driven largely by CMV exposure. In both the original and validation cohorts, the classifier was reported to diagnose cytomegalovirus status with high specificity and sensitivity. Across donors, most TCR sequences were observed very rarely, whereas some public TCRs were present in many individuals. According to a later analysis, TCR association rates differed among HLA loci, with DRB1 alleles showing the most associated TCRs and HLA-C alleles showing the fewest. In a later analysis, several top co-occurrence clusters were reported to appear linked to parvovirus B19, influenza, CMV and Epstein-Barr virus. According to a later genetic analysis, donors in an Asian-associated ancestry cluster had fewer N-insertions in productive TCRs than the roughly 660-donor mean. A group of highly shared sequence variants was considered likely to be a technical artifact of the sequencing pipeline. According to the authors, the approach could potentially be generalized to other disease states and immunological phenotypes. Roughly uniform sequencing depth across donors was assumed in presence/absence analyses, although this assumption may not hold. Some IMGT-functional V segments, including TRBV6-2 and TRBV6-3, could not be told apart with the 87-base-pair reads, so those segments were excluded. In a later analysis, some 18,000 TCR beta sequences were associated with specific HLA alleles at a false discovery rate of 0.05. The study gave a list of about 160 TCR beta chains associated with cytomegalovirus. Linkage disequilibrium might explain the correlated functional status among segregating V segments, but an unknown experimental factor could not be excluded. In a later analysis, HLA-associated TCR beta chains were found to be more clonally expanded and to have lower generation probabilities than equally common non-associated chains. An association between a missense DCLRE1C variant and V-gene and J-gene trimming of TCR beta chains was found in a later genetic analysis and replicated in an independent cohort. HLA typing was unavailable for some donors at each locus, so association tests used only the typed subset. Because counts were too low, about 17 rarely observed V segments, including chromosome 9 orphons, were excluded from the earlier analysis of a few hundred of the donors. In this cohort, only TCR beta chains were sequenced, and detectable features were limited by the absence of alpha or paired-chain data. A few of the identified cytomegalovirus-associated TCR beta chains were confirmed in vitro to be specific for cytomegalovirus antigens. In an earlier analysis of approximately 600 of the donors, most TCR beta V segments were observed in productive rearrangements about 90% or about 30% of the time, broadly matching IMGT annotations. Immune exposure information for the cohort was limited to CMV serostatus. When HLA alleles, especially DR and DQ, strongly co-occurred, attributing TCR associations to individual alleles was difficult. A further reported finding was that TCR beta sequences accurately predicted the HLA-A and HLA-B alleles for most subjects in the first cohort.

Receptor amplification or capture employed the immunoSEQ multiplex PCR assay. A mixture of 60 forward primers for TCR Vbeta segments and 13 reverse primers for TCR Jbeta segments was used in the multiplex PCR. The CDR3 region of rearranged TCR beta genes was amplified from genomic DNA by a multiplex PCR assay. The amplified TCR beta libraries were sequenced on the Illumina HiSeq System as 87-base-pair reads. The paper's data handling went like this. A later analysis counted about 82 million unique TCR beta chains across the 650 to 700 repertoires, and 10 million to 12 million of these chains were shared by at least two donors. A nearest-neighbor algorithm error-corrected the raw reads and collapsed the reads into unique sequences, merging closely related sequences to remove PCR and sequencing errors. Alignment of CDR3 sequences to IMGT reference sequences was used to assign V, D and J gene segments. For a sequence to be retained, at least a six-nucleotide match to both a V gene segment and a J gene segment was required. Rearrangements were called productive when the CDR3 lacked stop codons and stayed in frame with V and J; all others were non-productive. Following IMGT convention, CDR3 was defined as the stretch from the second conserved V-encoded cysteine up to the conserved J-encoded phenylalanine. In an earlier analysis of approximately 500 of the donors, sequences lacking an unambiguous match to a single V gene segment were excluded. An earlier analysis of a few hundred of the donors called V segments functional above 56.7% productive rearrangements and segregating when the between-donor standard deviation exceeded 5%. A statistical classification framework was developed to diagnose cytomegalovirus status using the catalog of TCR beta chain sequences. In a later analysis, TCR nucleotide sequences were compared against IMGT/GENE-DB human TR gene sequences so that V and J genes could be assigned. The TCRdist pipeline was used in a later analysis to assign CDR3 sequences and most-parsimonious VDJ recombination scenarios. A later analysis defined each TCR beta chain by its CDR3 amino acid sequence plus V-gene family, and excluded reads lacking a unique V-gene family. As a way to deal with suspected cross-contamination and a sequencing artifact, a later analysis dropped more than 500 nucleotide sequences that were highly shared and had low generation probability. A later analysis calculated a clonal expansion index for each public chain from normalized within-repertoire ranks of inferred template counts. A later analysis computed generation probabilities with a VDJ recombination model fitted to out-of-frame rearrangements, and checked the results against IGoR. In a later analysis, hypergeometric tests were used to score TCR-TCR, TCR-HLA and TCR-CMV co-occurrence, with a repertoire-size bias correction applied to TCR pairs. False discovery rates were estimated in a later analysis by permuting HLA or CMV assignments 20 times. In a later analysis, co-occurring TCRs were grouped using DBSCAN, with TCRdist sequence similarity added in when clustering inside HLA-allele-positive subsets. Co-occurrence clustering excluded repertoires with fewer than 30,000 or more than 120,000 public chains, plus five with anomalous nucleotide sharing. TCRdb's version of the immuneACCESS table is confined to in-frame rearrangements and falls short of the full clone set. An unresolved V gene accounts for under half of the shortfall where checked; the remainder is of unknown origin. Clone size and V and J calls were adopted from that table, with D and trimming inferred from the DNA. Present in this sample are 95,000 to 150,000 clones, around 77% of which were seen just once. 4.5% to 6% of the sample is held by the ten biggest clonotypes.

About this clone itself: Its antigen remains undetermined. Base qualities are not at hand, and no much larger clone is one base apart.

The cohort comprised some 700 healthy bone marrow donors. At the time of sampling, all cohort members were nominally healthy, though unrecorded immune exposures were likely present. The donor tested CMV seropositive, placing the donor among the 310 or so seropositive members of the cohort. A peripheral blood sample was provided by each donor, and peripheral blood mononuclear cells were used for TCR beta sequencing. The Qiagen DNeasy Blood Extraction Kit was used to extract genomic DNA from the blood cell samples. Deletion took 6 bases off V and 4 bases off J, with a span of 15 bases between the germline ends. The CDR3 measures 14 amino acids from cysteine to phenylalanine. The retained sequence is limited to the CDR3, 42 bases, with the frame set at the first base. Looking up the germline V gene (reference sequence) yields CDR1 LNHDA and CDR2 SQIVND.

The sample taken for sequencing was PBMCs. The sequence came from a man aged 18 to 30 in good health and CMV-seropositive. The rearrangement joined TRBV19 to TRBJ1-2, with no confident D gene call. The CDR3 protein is CASSPRNRIYGYTF. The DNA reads TGTGCCAGTAGCCCAAGGAACAGAATCTATGGCTACACCTTC.